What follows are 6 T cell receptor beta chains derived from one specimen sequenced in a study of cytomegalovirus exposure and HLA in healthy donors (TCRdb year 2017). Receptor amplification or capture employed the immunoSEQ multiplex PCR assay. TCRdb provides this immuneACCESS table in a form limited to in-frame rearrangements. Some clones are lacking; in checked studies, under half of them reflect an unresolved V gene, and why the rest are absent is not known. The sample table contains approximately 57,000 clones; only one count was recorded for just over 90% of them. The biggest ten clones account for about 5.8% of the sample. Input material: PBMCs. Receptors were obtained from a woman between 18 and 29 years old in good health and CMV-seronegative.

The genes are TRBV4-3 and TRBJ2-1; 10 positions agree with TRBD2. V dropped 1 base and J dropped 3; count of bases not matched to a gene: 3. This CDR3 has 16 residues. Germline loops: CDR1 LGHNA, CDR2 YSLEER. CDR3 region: CASSQGTSGDYNEQFF. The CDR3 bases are TGCGCCAGCAGCCAAGGGACTAGCGGCGACTACAATGAGCAGTTCTTC.

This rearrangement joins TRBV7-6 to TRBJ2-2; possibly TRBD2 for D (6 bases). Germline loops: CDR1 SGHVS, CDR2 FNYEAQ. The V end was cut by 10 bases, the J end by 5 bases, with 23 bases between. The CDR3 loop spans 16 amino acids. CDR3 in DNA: TGTGCCACAGAGATGGGCGTCCAGGGAGGAACCGGGGAGCTGTTTTTT. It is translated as CATEMGVQGGTGELFF.

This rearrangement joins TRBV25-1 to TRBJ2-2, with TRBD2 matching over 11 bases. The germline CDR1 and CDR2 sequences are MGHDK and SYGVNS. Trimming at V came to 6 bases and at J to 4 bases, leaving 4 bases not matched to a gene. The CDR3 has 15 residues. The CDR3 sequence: CASSTSGGSTGELFF. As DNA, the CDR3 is TGTGCCAGCAGCACTAGCGGGGGAAGCACCGGGGAGCTGTTTTTT.

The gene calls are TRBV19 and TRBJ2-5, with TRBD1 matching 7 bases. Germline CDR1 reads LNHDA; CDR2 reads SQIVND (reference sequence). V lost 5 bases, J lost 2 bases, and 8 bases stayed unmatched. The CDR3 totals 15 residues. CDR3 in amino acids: CASSPRTGGQETQYF. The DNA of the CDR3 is TGTGCCAGTAGTCCCCGGACAGGCGGACAAGAGACCCAGTACTTC.

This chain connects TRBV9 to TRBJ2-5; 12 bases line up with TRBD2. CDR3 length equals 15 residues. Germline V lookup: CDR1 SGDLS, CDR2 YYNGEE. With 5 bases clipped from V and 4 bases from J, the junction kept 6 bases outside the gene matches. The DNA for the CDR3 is TGTGCCAGCAGACCAAAGGGACTAGCGGGAGAGACCCAGTACTTC. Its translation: CASRPKGLAGETQYF.

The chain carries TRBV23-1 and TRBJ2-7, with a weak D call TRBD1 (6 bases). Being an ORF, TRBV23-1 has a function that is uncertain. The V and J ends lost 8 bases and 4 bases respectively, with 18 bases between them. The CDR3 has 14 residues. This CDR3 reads CASGLLTGYYEQYV. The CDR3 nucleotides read TGCGCCAGCGGCCTCTTGACAGGCTATTACGAGCAGTACGTC.